This record concerns one T cell receptor (beta chain) sequence. Its target is not known. Each CDR3 protein is one row after TCRdb ran MiXCR on the PCR reads. The table lists about half a million distinct CDR3 sequences, around a fifth of them singletons. These data belong to a study of molecular identifiers for immune sequencing clone quantification. About the research overall: In the replicates, RNA derived from roughly 20,000 or 100,000 naive CD8 cells was divided into five parts, and four were sequenced. Notes on the study in general: Spiked Jurkat TCR RNA equivalent to one cell was reportedly detectable in some 960,000 naive cells. Naive cells had under 1% of molecules in clones above 20 RNA copies, effectors over 97%.

The CDR3 totals 14 residues. Trimming cost V 3 bases and J 2 bases, with 13 bases left between them. Germline values: CDR1 DFQATT, CDR2 SNEGSKA (reference sequence). This TCR was sampled from a human donor in good health. Some libraries in this study had Jurkat cell RNA spiked in. The specimen sequenced was naive CD8+ T cells from blood, with Jurkat cell RNA spiked in. Regarding subset: FACS-sorted CD8+CD4-CCR7+CD45RA+ naive T cells. This rearrangement joins TRBV20-1 to TRBJ1-2, with D unresolved. In DNA, the CDR3 is TGCAGTGCTAGTGTTGAGGGTTTGAACTATGGCTACACCTTC. Its translation is CSASVEGLNYGYTF.